Each of the 8 T cell receptor beta chains below was sequenced from the same sample in a study of T cells in Graves' hyperthyroidism and ophthalmopathy (dated 2019 in TCRdb). The library relied on multiplex PCR. Sequencer: Illumina HiSeq 2000. Amplification of TCR beta CDR3 regions was carried out from RNA transcripts. The TCR CDR3 was subjected to a first round of RT-PCR using the HTBI primer set and the Qiagen OneStep RT-PCR kit. Starting from the raw public reads, TCRdb applied fastp trimming at Q25, assembled clones with MiXCR and retained in-frame beta chains. Rows merge per CDR3 protein into single entries with the most common DNA and genes. For this sample the table gives roughly 400,000 distinct CDR3 sequences, of which more than 12% were detected only once. The ten largest clones represent around 30% of the sample. Sequencing was done on a sample of blood. Every receptor here comes from a man between 45 and 60 years old with Graves' ophthalmopathy.

In its sample, this clonotype was seen many times. V usage is TRBV5-1 and J usage is TRBJ2-7; D is tentatively TRBD1 or TRBD2 (5 bases each). V lost 4 bases and J 1 base, leaving 15 bases between the germline ends. Germline-derived CDR1 and CDR2 are SGHRS and YFSETQ. The CDR3 sequence is 15 residues long. This CDR3 reads CASSRSGTQSYEQYF. DNA for the CDR3: TGCGCCAGCAGCAGATCCGGGACGCAATCCTACGAGCAGTACTTC.

This clonotype appeared many times. The chain employs TRBV30 and TRBJ1-2; no definite D call. Trimming shortened V by 6 bases and J by 4 bases, and 9 bases separated the two germline ends. The length of the CDR3 is 11 residues. Germline CDR1 reads GTSNPN; CDR2 reads SVGIG (reference sequence). The CDR3 is CACSAGYGYTF. CDR3 nucleotide sequence: TGTGCCTGTTCGGCGGGCTATGGCTACACCTTC.

This clonotype was observed many times. The chain couples TRBV2 to TRBJ2-3; no firm D call. Trimming cost V 0 bases and J 0 bases, with 22 bases left between them. Germline values: CDR1 SNHLY, CDR2 FYNNEI. The CDR3 loop spans 20 amino acids. The CDR3 DNA follows: TGTGCCAGCAGTGAAGCGCTTCCCCGTCTACAGCCCTCTAGCACAGATACGCAGTATTTT. Translation: CASSEALPRLQPSSTDTQYF.

This clonotype was seen many times. The chain links TRBV3-1 to TRBJ2-1; D is undetermined. Deletions cut 2 bases from V and 0 bases from J, with 5 bases between. Germline V gene lookup returns CDR1 LGHDT and CDR2 YNNKEL (reference sequence). The CDR3 has 14 amino acids. The CDR3 sequence: CASSQQSSYNEQFF. DNA of the CDR3: TGTGCCAGCAGCCAACAGAGCTCCTACAATGAGCAGTTCTTC.

The rearrangement joins TRBV24-1 to TRBJ2-7, with a weak D call TRBD2 (5 bases). The V and J ends lost 2 bases and 7 bases respectively, with 26 bases between them. The CDR3 is made up of 18 amino acids. Per germline, CDR1 KGHDR and CDR2 SFDVKD. CDR3 region: CATSDSIADRRGSEEQYF. The CDR3 DNA follows: TGTGCCACCAGTGATTCAATCGCGGACCGACGGGGTTCTGAAGAGCAGTACTTC.

This clonotype was counted only a few times. This rearrangement joins TRBV18 to TRBJ1-1, with D possibly matching TRBD1 (6 bases). The CDR3 loop spans 15 amino acids. The germline CDR1 and CDR2 sequences are KGHSH and LQKENI. Trimming stripped 1 base from V and 2 bases from J, with 11 bases between. The CDR3 DNA follows: TGTGCCAGCTCACCACGGGACAATTTCAACACTGAAGCTTTCTTT. This sequence encodes CASSPRDNFNTEAFF.

In this sample, this clonotype turned up a few times. The V gene is TRBV27, the J gene TRBJ1-2; maybe TRBD1 (6 bases). V was trimmed by 8 bases and J by 3 bases, leaving 13 bases between them. Germline values: CDR1 MNHEY, CDR2 SMNVEV (reference sequence). This CDR3 has 13 residues. Here the CDR3 reads CASRYRQDYGYTF. The DNA of the CDR3 is TGTGCCAGCCGCTACCGACAGGACTATGGCTACACCTTC.

This clonotype was detected many times. The V gene is TRBV27, the J gene TRBJ1-5; TRBD1 matches 11 bases. The CDR3 runs to 15 residues. Trimming cost V 3 bases and J 4 bases; bases outside gene matches: 2. Per the germline V gene, CDR1 is MNHEY and CDR2 is SMNVEV (reference sequence). The DNA for the CDR3 is TGTGCCAGCAGTTTGGGGACAGGGGGTAATCAGCCCCAGCATTTT. Translating it yields CASSLGTGGNQPQHF.